Given below is one T cell receptor (beta chain) in context. Antigen specificity is unknown. The sample is drawn from a study of T cell responses to AZD1222 COVID-19 vaccine. General study points: Reports say nearly half of spike-specific TCRs go after unmutated variant regions. Spike-specific TCR breadth and depth were elevated following two AZD1222 doses. Repertoires in all cases were sampled only once the peak T cell response had passed.

Measured with immunoSEQ multiplex PCR; TCRdb has only the in-frame clones, and not every one. The sample holds about 39,000 clones, about nine tenths seen once. The CDR3 runs 11 residues. Between the trimmed V and J ends, which lost 10 bases and 5 bases, there was a span of 12 bases. Germline-derived CDR1 and CDR2 are MNHEY and SVGAGI. The chain couples TRBV6-5 to TRBJ2-7; the D gene is possibly TRBD1 (5 bases). This sequence was found in an adult who received the MenACWY meningococcal vaccine as a control. Sequenced here: peripheral blood, sampled 28 days after the second dose of the MenACWY control vaccine. DNA of the CDR3: TGTGCCACCTGGTGGGGCCACGAGCAGTACTTC. This codes for CATWWGHEQYF.